The 2 T cell receptor beta chains in this list originate from one sample, sequenced in a study of cytomegalovirus exposure and HLA in healthy donors. The PCR had 60 Vbeta and 13 Jbeta primers. Method: immunoSEQ multiplex PCR; TCRdb's copy keeps in-frame clones and lacks some. The sample has approximately 200,000 clones, 75% to 80% seen once. Specimen: PBMCs. All receptors derive from a woman under 40 in good health and CMV-seropositive.

The genes are TRBV27 and TRBJ2-5, with 12 nucleotides matching TRBD2. V shed 2 bases and J 11 bases; nucleotides not matched to a gene: 9. CDR3 length: 15 amino acids. From germline, CDR1 is MNHEY and CDR2 SMNVEV (reference sequence). The CDR3 region is CASSLRLAGAQEQYF. The CDR3 DNA is TGTGCCAGCAGTTTAAGACTAGCGGGAGCCCAGGAGCAGTACTTC.

This sequence joins TRBV10-1 and TRBJ2-1, with D possibly TRBD1 on 6 matching bases. Trimming shortened V by 7 bases and J by 6 bases, and 16 bases separated the two germline ends. The CDR3 extends over 14 amino acids. CDR1 and CDR2 from the germline V gene are WNHNN and SYGVQD (reference sequence). This chain's CDR3 is CASNRDNRRNEQFF. The CDR3 region has the DNA TGCGCCAGCAACCGGGACAATCGACGCAATGAGCAGTTCTTC.